Presented here are 26 T cell receptor beta chains from one specimen sequenced in a study of T cell responses to AZD1222 COVID-19 vaccine. The assay was immunoSEQ multiplex PCR, and TCRdb's table has in-frame clones only and misses some. The data hold 95,000 to 100,000 clones, with roughly 84% observed a single time. This specimen consisted of peripheral blood, obtained on day 0 of AZD1222 vaccination. These receptors came from an adult in good health.

This chain connects TRBV12-5 to TRBJ1-6, with D tentatively TRBD1 (6 bases). Germline V gives CDR1 LGHNT, CDR2 FRNRAP. The CDR3 loop spans 12 amino acids. Trimming took 7 bases from V and 7 from J, leaving 8 bases between them. In nucleotides, the CDR3 is TGTGCTAGTGCTCAGGGGAATTCACCCCTCCACTTT. Its translation is CASAQGNSPLHF.

This chain connects TRBV28 to TRBJ1-3; D is uncertain. Trimming removed 6 bases at V and 6 bases at J, with 18 bases between. CDR3 length: 15 residues. Germline CDR1 MDHEN, CDR2 SYDVKM. The DNA of the CDR3 is TGTGCCAGCAGACCTAGACAAGGCTCGGAAAACACCATATATTTT. Residues: CASRPRQGSENTIYF.

The chain carries TRBV7-8 and TRBJ1-2; D uncertain. The germline CDR1 and CDR2 sequences are SGHVS and FQNEAQ. V shed 2 bases and J shed 0 bases, with 4 bases lying between them. This CDR3 is 13 amino acids long. The CDR3 nucleotides are TGTGCCAGCAGCTTAAAGGCTAACTATGGCTACACCTTC. It translates to CASSLKANYGYTF.

The gene calls are TRBV4-1 and TRBJ1-2; D gene ambiguous. Germline CDR1 and CDR2: MGHRA and YSYEKL. There are 12 residues in the CDR3. Trimming left V 0 bases short and J 8 bases short, with 7 bases between. CDR3 sequence: CASSQDGGGYTF. Here the CDR3 DNA reads TGCGCCAGCAGCCAAGATGGTGGGGGCTACACCTTC.

This clone came up a few times. The chain links TRBV15 to TRBJ2-7; 9 bases are a match to TRBD1. Germline loops: CDR1 LNHNV, CDR2 YYDKDF (reference sequence). Trimming took 5 bases from V and 6 from J; bases not matched to a gene: 8. The CDR3 has 14 amino acids. Written as DNA, the CDR3 is TGTGCCACCAGCGAAGGGACAGGGACCAGCGAGCAGTACTTC. Its protein product is CATSEGTGTSEQYF.

This rearrangement joins TRBV19 to TRBJ2-6, with 12 bases matching TRBD2. With 7 bases clipped from V and 0 bases from J, the junction kept 4 bases outside the gene matches. The CDR3 totals 17 residues. The germline gives CDR1 LNHDA, CDR2 SQIVND (reference sequence). CDR3 in amino acids: CASTTSGRRSGANVLTF. The CDR3 DNA follows: TGTGCCAGTACCACTAGCGGGAGGCGCTCTGGGGCCAACGTCCTGACTTTC.

V gene TRBV7-6 combines with J gene TRBJ2-7; 8 bases align to TRBD2. The CDR3 is 15 amino acids. Germline CDR1 reads SGHVS; CDR2 reads FNYEAQ. Trimming removed 5 bases from V and 6 bases from J; junction bases left unmatched: 12. The CDR3 loop reads CASSRGSGTRVEQYF. The DNA for the CDR3 is TGTGCCAGCAGCAGAGGTTCCGGGACTAGAGTCGAGCAGTACTTC.

The genes are TRBV3-1 (or the pseudogene TRBV3-2) and TRBJ1-2; the D gene is possibly TRBD1 (5 bases). V shed 1 base and J shed 2 bases, with 11 bases lying between them. The CDR3 length is 15 residues. Germline V gene lookup returns CDR1 LGHDT and CDR2 YNNKEL (reference sequence). The CDR3 bases are TGTGCCAGCAGCCAAGGGGGCGGGGGAAACTATGGCTACACCTTC. It translates to CASSQGGGGNYGYTF.

The chain combines TRBV6-5 with TRBJ1-1; D call uncertain. The CDR3 has 15 residues. V lost 7 bases, J lost 5 bases, and 20 bases lay in between. Germline V gives CDR1 MNHEY, CDR2 SVGAGI. CDR3 DNA: TGTGCCAGCAACTCTGAGCCCTCGGCTTGGACTGAAGCTTTCTTT. As protein: CASNSEPSAWTEAFF.

Of note for this clone: A much larger clone lies a single base off, so this may be a read error. The gene calls are TRBV7-8 and TRBJ1-1; D is uncertain. V was clipped by 4 bases and J by 0 bases, with 3 bases between them. Germline values: CDR1 SGHVS, CDR2 FQNEAQ. This CDR3 spans 12 amino acids. The CDR3 DNA reads TGTGCCAGCAGCTACCTGAACACTGAAGCTTTCTTT. Residues: CASSYLNTEAFF.

The chain employs TRBV10-3 and TRBJ2-7; 9 bases map to TRBD2. The CDR3 has 18 amino acids. Germline trimming cut 1 base from V and 2 bases from J; bases unmatched to any gene: 12. Germline CDR1 and CDR2: ENHRY and SYGVKD. CDR3 protein: CAISELLAGVDSTYEQYF. In DNA form, the CDR3 reads TGTGCCATCAGTGAGTTATTAGCGGGAGTCGATTCAACCTACGAGCAGTACTTC.

The gene calls are TRBV28 and TRBJ1-5; D remains unclear. This CDR3 has 14 residues. Germline CDR1 and CDR2: MDHEN and SYDVKM. V lost 8 bases and J lost 8, with 19 bases in between. Here the CDR3 DNA reads TGTGCCAGCTCCTGGGAAGGCAGCTGGAAGCCCCAGCATTTT. Amino acids: CASSWEGSWKPQHF.

The J gene is TRBJ2-7, the V gene TRBV6-2 or TRBV6-3, with TRBD1 as a possible D gene (5 bases). CDR1 and CDR2 from the germline V gene are MNHEY and SVGEGT. The CDR3 is 15 residues long. The V end lost 2 bases, the J end lost 6 bases, and 17 bases lay between the germline ends. CDR3 bases: TGTGCCAGCAGTTACAGGGGCAGGACCTCGGGCGAGCAGTACTTC. This gives the protein CASSYRGRTSGEQYF.

This clone was seen many times. The V gene is TRBV7-2, the J gene TRBJ2-1; tentatively, D is TRBD2 (7 bases). V was pared by 5 bases and J by 0 bases, with 14 bases between. Germline values: CDR1 SGHTA, CDR2 FQGNSA. The CDR3 spans 16 residues. This CDR3 reads CASSPQGGASYNEQFF. DNA of the CDR3: TGTGCCAGCAGCCCGCAAGGGGGGGCCTCCTACAATGAGCAGTTCTTC.

V is TRBV11-3 and J is TRBJ2-7, with D possibly TRBD2 on 6 matching bases. The V gene lost 3 bases and the J gene lost 3 bases, with 12 bases spanning the gap. The CDR3 is 14 residues long. Germline V gene sequence: CDR1 SGHNT, CDR2 YENEEA. The CDR3 coding sequence is TGTGCCAGCAGCTTGGAGGGGTCGAGCTACGAGCAGTACTTC. This translates into CASSLEGSSYEQYF.

This chain connects TRBV6-5 to TRBJ1-2, with 7 bases that match TRBD1. Germline V gene sequence: CDR1 MNHEY, CDR2 SVGAGI. CDR3 length equals 13 residues. Germline trimming cut 10 bases from V and 2 bases from J; bases unmatched to any gene: 7. The CDR3 loop reads CATQQGTNYGYTF. Written as DNA, the CDR3 is TGTGCCACCCAACAGGGGACAAACTATGGCTACACCTTC.

This sequence joins TRBV18 and TRBJ2-7, with 12 bases fitting TRBD1. CDR1 and CDR2 from the germline V gene are KGHSH and LQKENI. The CDR3 contains 15 residues. Trimming removed 3 bases from V and 3 bases from J; junction bases left unmatched: 3. The CDR3 loop is CASSPGTGGSYEQYF. CDR3 bases: TGTGCCAGCTCACCGGGGACAGGGGGCAGCTACGAGCAGTACTTC.

This chain joins TRBV6-2 or TRBV6-3 and TRBJ2-1; 13 bases line up with TRBD2. The CDR3 consists of 21 residues. CDR1 is MNHEY, CDR2 SVGEGT, per germline. Trimming took 0 bases from V and 5 from J; bases not matched to a gene: 16. CDR3 amino acids: CASSYSIQGLAGARRDNEQFF. Written as DNA, the CDR3 is TGTGCCAGCAGTTACTCGATACAAGGACTAGCGGGAGCAAGAAGGGACAATGAGCAGTTCTTC.

The genes are TRBV5-4 and TRBJ2-5; 8 bases are a match to TRBD1. V shed 0 bases, J shed 3 bases, and the junction held 4 bases outside the gene matches. This CDR3 is built from 15 residues. Germline V gene lookup returns CDR1 SGHNT and CDR2 YYREEE (reference sequence). CDR3 loop: CASSLGGDRKETQYF. The CDR3 coding sequence is TGTGCCAGCAGCTTGGGGGGGGACAGGAAAGAGACCCAGTACTTC.

The gene calls are TRBV28 and TRBJ1-4, with 7 bases matching TRBD1. Germline V gene data show CDR1 as MDHEN and CDR2 as SYDVKM. The CDR3 is made up of 14 amino acids. V lost 4 bases and J lost 3; bases outside the gene matches: 2. CDR3 bases: TGTGCCAGCAGTTCCCAGGGGGCTAATGAAAAACTGTTTTTT. It yields the protein CASSSQGANEKLFF.

The chain recombines TRBV7-8 with TRBJ2-2, with TRBD2 as a possible D gene (5 bases). The CDR3 runs to 12 residues. Deletions cut 5 bases from V and 6 bases from J, with 7 bases between. The germline CDR1 and CDR2 sequences are SGHVS and FQNEAQ. The CDR3 region has the DNA TGTGCCAGCAGCCTTAGCGCCGGGGAGCTGTTTTTT. Its translation: CASSLSAGELFF.

The chain recombines TRBV5-4 with TRBJ2-1; D remains unclear. Trimming took off 3 bases at V and 6 bases at J, with 4 bases between the two ends. The CDR3 length is 11 residues. Germline V gene lookup returns CDR1 SGHNT and CDR2 YYREEE (reference sequence). CDR3 sequence reads: CASSSPNEQFF. CDR3 in DNA: TGTGCCAGCAGCTCACCCAATGAGCAGTTCTTC.

The rearrangement uses TRBV19 and TRBJ2-7; unclear D gene. The CDR3 extends over 14 amino acids. The V end was cut by 5 bases, the J end by 0 bases, with 11 bases between. CDR1 LNHDA and CDR2 SQIVND come from the germline V gene (reference sequence). DNA of the CDR3: TGTGCCAGTAGTGCCCAACAGAGCTCCTACGAGCAGTACTTC. Protein: CASSAQQSSYEQYF.

This chain links TRBV28 with TRBJ1-3; no clear D gene. Trimming shortened V by 6 bases and J by 0 bases, and 6 bases separated the two germline ends. CDR3 length: 13 residues. The germline V gene encodes CDR1 MDHEN and CDR2 SYDVKM. Here the CDR3 DNA reads TGTGCCAGCAGGAAAAGCTCTGGAAACACCATATATTTT. Translation: CASRKSSGNTIYF.

The rearrangement links TRBV15 to TRBJ1-2; weak D call: TRBD1 (6 bases). V gave up 1 base and J gave up 1 base, with 16 bases separating them. The CDR3 is 17 amino acids. Per the germline V gene, CDR1 is LNHNV and CDR2 is YYDKDF (reference sequence). Here the CDR3 reads CATSRVERRGNNYGYTF. The CDR3 DNA reads TGTGCCACCAGCAGAGTGGAGAGAAGGGGGAATAACTATGGCTACACCTTC.

This chain uses TRBV4-2 with TRBJ2-3; D is uncertain. The V and J ends lost 1 base and 1 base respectively, with 9 bases between them. Germline CDR1 is LGHNA and CDR2 is YNFKEQ. This CDR3 contains 15 residues. CDR3 residues: CASSQVRVGTDTQYF. The CDR3 DNA follows: TGTGCCAGCAGCCAAGTTAGGGTTGGCACAGATACGCAGTATTTT.